This T cell receptor (beta chain) emerged from a study of post-analysis software for immune sequencing data. Study information: Multiple sclerosis in the patients followed relapsing-remitting, secondary progressive and progressive-relapsing courses. Findings and limits, study-wide: People with multiple sclerosis had a significantly lower normalized Chao1 diversity than controls did. TRBV5-6, TRBV5-1 and TRBV20-1 were among roughly five TRBV segments more frequent in patients than controls.

V shed 10 bases and J 2 bases; nucleotides not matched to a gene: 3. The CDR3 extends over 12 amino acids. CDR1 and CDR2 (germline): SGDLS, YYNGEE. This clonotype was counted a single time. Its specificity is not known. Prepared libraries of TCR beta cDNA carried unique molecular identifiers. Around 500,000 cDNA molecules came from roughly 0.93 to 9.6 million T cells. TCRdb reprocessed the PCR reads with MiXCR, giving one entry per CDR3 protein. This repertoire shows some 700,000 distinct CDR3 sequences, approximately 59% found once; its top ten account for over 9%. The rearrangement links TRBV9 to TRBJ2-7; 10 bases line up with TRBD1. The clonotype originates from a girl between 2 and 10 years old with multiple sclerosis. Sequencing was done on a sample of blood. CDR3 loop: CARTGGTYEQYF. In DNA, the CDR3 is TGTGCCCGGACAGGGGGAACCTACGAGCAGTACTTC.